This T cell receptor (beta chain) is drawn from a study of shared clonotypes between healthy human individuals. Study-level findings and limits: Estimated richness was generally greater in naive than memory subsets.

Details on this clone: What it binds is not known.

Donors included only healthy HIV-negative adults lacking recent acute infections or vaccinations. The CDR3 contains 14 residues. The V gene's germline CDR1 is LNHDA and CDR2 SQIVND (reference sequence). V was trimmed by 11 bases and J by 5 bases, leaving 22 bases between them. Measured with immunoSEQ multiplex PCR; TCRdb has only the in-frame clones, and not every one. The profile covers about 1.5 million clones, with around 98% appearing a single time and 0.4% to 0.45% taken by the ten largest. This TCR was recovered from a man in his thirties or forties in good health. The rearrangement uses TRBV19 and TRBJ2-7; either TRBD1 or TRBD2 may supply D (6 bases each). The specimen was naive CD4+ T cells sorted from blood. Regarding subset: CD45RA+ positively selected. CDR3 sequence: CACGRTGGHHEQYF. In DNA, the CDR3 is TGTGCCTGCGGCCGGACCGGGGGCCACCACGAGCAGTACTTC.